What follows describes a single T cell receptor (beta chain). It was during active infection that Seattle patients were enrolled and then longitudinally followed. This record comes from a study of blood T cell repertoires in COVID-19. At the level of the study: T cells, B-cell-depleted T cells, or PBMCs provided the cDNA or gDNA that served as material.

Source study methods: By means of reference gene primer amplification, nucleated cell counts were estimated. Libraries were prepared by immunoSEQ multiplex PCR; TCRdb keeps only in-frame clonotypes and omits some of them. The DNA gave D and trimming, while V, J and clone size come from that table. This sample has 250,000 to 350,000 clones, with about nine tenths found just once. V lost 3 bases to trimming and J lost 7 bases; unmatched junction nucleotides: 6. In germline, CDR1 is LNHDA, CDR2 SQIVND (reference sequence). This CDR3 region has 15 residues. The sample consisted of peripheral blood. The V and J genes are TRBV19 and TRBJ1-5; 10 nucleotides line up with TRBD1. The TCR comes from a woman in her 30s with COVID-19, enrolled during active disease. CDR3 nucleotide sequence: TGTGCCAGTAGTATCCGGGGACAGGGGAAACAGCCCCAGCATTTT. Protein sequence: CASSIRGQGKQPQHF.